These T cell receptor beta chains were read from a single sample in a study of Tregs in tolerant kidney transplant recipients. Sequencing was performed with immunoSEQ multiplex PCR; in TCRdb, only in-frame clones are kept and a portion is missing. The sample has 55,000 to 70,000 clones; over 75% are singletons. The sequencing used Tregs from blood, collected before the transplant. The receptors were gathered from a human donor who received a combined kidney and bone marrow transplant. CDR3s include the opening cysteine and the closing phenylalanine or tryptophan. D genes are given only for firm matches. Clone sizes are given selectively: once, few, many, or a class where the clone is expanded.

J,V,size,D,CDR3,DNA
TRBJ2-2,TRBV30,.,.,CAWSVKSNTGELFF,TGTGCCTGGAGTGTAAAGTCGAACACCGGGGAGCTGTTTTTT
TRBJ1-3,TRBV25-1,few,.,CASSARVGNTIYF,TGTGCCAGCAGTGCCAGGGTAGGAAACACCATATATTTT
TRBJ1-1,TRBV19,.,.,CASKGVGAGQDTEAFF,TGTGCCAGTAAGGGTGTTGGGGCAGGGCAAGACACTGAAGCTTTCTTT
TRBJ2-3,TRBV18,.,.,CASSPPRGTQLDTQYF,TGTGCCAGCTCACCACCCCGCGGGACTCAACTCGATACGCAGTATTTT
TRBJ1-2,TRBV21-1,.,.,CASSKVGWAGYTF,TGTGCCAGCAGCAAGGTGGGGTGGGCTGGCTACACCTTC
TRBJ2-5,TRBV18,.,.,CASSPGAGETQYF,TGTGCCAGCTCACCAGGGGCGGGGGAGACCCAGTACTTC
TRBJ1-4,TRBV21-1,.,.,CVQAPPPTNEKLFF,TGTGTTCAGGCGCCCCCCCCAACTAATGAAAAACTGTTTTTT
TRBJ2-1,TRBV7-8,.,TRBD2,CASSLALLAGGFSYNEQFF,TGTGCCAGCAGCTTAGCCCTACTAGCGGGGGGGTTCTCCTACAATGAGCAGTTCTTC
TRBJ1-1,TRBV10-2,.,.,CASSEGNTEAFF,TGCGCCAGCAGTGAGGGAAACACTGAAGCTTTCTTT
TRBJ1-6,TRBV5-1,.,TRBD1,CASSLGRQGAGNSPLHF,TGCGCCAGCAGCTTGGGCCGACAGGGGGCGGGGAATTCACCCCTCCACTTT